This T cell receptor (beta chain) was identified in a study of Tregs in tolerant kidney transplant recipients. Using immunoSEQ multiplex PCR, the repertoire was profiled, and TCRdb retains in-frame clones only, with some absent. The table has over 70,000 clones, over 75% seen once. V was pared by 5 bases and J by 1 base, with 16 bases between. Germline V gene sequence: CDR1 SGHTA, CDR2 FQGNSA. This CDR3 region has 16 residues. Recipients received nonmyeloablative bone marrow transplants from related graft donors, with transient mixed chimerism. The chain carries TRBV7-2 and TRBJ2-3; tentative D call: TRBD1 (6 bases). The specimen was CD4+ T cells from blood (PBMCs), collected 24 months after the transplant. This clonotype was sampled from a human patient who received a combined kidney and bone marrow transplant. Some T cells may be the graft donor's. Here the CDR3 reads CASSTTRRGGTDTQYF. The CDR3 region has the DNA TGTGCCAGCAGCACCACCCGCAGGGGCGGCACAGATACGCAGTATTTT.